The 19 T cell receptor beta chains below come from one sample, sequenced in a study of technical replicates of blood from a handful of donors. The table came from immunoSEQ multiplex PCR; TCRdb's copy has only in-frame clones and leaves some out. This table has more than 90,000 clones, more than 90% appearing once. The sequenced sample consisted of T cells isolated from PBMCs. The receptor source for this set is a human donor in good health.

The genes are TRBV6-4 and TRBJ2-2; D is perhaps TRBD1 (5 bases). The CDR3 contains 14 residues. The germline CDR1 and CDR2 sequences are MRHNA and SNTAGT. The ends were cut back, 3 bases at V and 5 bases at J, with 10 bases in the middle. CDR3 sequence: CASSEQGRTGELFF. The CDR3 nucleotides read TGTGCCAGCAGTGAGCAGGGAAGGACCGGGGAGCTGTTTTTT.

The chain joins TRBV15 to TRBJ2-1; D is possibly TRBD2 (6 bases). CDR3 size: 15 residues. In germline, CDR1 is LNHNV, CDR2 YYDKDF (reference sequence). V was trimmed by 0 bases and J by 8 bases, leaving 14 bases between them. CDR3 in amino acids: CATSRDFAGKDEQFF. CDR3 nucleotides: TGTGCCACCAGCAGAGATTTTGCGGGAAAGGATGAGCAGTTCTTC.

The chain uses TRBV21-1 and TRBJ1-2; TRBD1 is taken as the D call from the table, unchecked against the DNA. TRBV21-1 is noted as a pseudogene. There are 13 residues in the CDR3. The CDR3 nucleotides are TGTGCCAGCAGCAAGTGGACAGGGGAAGGCTACACCTTC. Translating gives CASSKWTGEGYTF.

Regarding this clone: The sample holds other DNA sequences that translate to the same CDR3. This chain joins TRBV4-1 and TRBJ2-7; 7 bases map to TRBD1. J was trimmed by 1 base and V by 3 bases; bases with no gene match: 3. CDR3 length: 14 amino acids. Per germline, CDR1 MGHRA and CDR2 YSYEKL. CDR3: CASSQPGQSYEQYF. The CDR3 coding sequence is TGCGCCAGCAGCCAGCCGGGACAGTCCTACGAGCAGTACTTC.

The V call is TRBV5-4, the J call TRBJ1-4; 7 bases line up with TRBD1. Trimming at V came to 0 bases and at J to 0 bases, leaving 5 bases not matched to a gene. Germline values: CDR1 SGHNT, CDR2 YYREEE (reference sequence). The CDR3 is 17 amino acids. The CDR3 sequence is CASSLDPRGTTNEKLFF. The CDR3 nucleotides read TGTGCCAGCAGCTTGGATCCCAGGGGGACAACTAATGAAAAACTGTTTTTT. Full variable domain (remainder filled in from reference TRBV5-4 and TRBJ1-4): ETGVTQSPTHLIKTRGQQVTLRCSSQSGHNTVSWYQQALGQGPQFIFQYYREEENGRGNFPPRFSGLQFPNYSSELNVNALELDDSALYLCASSLDPRGTTNEKLFFGSGTQLSVL.

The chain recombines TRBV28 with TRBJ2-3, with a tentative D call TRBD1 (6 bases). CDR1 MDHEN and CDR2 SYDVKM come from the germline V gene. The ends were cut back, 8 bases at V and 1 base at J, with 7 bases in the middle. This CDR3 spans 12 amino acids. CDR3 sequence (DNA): TGTGCCAGCGAGGGGGGCACAGATACGCAGTATTTT. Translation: CASEGGTDTQYF.

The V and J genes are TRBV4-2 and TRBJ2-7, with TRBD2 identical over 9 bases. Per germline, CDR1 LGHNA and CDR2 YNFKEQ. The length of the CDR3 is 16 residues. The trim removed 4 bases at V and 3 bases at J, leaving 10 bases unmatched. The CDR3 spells CASSPEWAGGLYEQYF. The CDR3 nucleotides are TGTGCCAGCAGCCCAGAGTGGGCGGGGGGGCTCTACGAGCAGTACTTC.

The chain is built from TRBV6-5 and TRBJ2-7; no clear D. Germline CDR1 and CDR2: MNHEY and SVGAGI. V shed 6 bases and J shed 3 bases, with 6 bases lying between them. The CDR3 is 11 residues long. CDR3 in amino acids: CASSNYYEQYF. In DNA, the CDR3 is TGTGCCAGCAGCAACTACTACGAGCAGTACTTC.

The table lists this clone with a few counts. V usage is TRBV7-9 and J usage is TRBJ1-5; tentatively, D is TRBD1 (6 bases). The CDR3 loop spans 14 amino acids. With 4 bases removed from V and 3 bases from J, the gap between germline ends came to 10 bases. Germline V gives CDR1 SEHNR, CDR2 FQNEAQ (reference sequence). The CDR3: CASSSQGTNQPQHF. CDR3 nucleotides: TGTGCCAGCAGCTCCCAGGGGACCAATCAGCCCCAGCATTTT.

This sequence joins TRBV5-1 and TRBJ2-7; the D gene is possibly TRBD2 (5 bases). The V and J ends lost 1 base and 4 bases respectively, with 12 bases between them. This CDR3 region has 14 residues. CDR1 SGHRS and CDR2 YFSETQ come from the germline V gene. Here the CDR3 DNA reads TGCGCCAGCAGCTTGCGCCTAGCTGGTTACGAGCAGTACTTC. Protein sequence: CASSLRLAGYEQYF.

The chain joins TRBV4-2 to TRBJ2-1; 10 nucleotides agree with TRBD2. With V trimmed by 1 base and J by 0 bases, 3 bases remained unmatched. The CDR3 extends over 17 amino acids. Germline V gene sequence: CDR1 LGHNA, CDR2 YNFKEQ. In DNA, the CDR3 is TGTGCCAGCAGCCAAGGTAGCGGGGGGAGCTCCTACAATGAGCAGTTCTTC. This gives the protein CASSQGSGGSSYNEQFF.

In DNA form, the CDR3 reads TGCGCCAGCCAGCGGGGAGAAGAGACCCAGTACTTC. This translates into CASQRGEETQYF. The chain has TRBV5-1 and TRBJ2-5; 7 bases fit TRBD2. Germline CDR1 SGHRS, CDR2 YFSETQ. The CDR3 has 12 amino acids. After removal of 7 bases from V and 3 bases from J, the junction contained 3 bases not matched to a gene.

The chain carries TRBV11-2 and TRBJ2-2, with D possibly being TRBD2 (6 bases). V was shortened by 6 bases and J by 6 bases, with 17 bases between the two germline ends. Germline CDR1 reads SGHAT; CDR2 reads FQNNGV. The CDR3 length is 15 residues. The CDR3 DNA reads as TGTGCCAGCAGATTCCGCGGGAACGACGCCGGGGAGCTGTTTTTT. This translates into CASRFRGNDAGELFF.

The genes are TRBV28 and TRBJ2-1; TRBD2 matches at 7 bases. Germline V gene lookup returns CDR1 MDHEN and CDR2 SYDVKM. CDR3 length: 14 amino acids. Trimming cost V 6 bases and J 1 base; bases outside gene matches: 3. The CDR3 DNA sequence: TGTGCCAGCAGGAGCGGGACGTCCTACAATGAGCAGTTCTTC. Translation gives CASRSGTSYNEQFF.

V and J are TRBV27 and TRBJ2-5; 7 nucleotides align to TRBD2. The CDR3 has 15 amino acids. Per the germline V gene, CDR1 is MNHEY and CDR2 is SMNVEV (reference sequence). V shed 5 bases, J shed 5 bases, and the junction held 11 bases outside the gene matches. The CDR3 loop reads CASSPVGAGDETQYF. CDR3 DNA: TGTGCCAGCAGTCCCGTTGGGGCGGGGGACGAGACCCAGTACTTC.

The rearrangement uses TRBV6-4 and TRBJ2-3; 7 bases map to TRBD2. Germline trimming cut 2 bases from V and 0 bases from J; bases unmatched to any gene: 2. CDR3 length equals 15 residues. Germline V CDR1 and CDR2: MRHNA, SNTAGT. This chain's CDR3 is CASSDREASTDTQYF. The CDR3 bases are TGTGCCAGCAGTGACCGGGAGGCGAGCACAGATACGCAGTATTTT.

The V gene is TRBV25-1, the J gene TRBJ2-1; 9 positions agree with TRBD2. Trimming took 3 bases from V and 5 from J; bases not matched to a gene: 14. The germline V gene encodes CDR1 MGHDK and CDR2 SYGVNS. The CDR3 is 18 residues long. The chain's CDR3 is CASSDWGGGRATDNEQFF. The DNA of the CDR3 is TGTGCCAGCAGTGACTGGGGGGGCGGGAGGGCAACGGACAATGAGCAGTTCTTC.

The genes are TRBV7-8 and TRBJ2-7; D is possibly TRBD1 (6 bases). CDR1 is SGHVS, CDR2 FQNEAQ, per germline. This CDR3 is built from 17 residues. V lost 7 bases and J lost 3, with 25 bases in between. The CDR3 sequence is CASTSRGGPGVIYEQYF. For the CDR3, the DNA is TGTGCCAGCACCTCTAGAGGGGGTCCAGGGGTCATCTACGAGCAGTACTTC.

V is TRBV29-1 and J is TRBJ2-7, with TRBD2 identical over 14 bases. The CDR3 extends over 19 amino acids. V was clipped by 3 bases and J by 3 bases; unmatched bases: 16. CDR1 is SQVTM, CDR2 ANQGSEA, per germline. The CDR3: CSVDLSPGLAGEEGYEQYF. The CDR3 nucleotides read TGCAGCGTTGATCTATCTCCGGGACTAGCGGGAGAGGAGGGCTACGAGCAGTACTTC.